This TCR beta chain was retrieved from a study of Ad26.COV2.S vaccination and SARS-CoV-2 variants. Treatment in this sample: roughly 18 received Ad26.COV2.S at low or high dose, single or two shots; several received placebo; per-sample allocation not given. Sampling happened 63 days after the first vaccine or placebo injection. This person who donated was an adult of 18-55 years in Boston. Germline V gene data show CDR1 as ENHRY and CDR2 as SYGVKD. V lost 8 bases to trimming and J lost 7 bases, with 13 bases between them. The CDR3 loop spans 12 amino acids. The data were produced by immunoSEQ multiplex PCR, yet TCRdb's version contains in-frame clones alone and is incomplete. The table includes about 680,000 clones, about 90% detected once.

Sample: peripheral blood, taken in a trial of Ad26.COV2.S vaccine versus placebo. The rearrangement links TRBV10-3 to TRBJ2-3; possible D gene TRBD2, 7 bases. This TCR was recovered from a person between 18 and 65 years old who received the Ad26.COV2.S COVID-19 vaccine or a placebo. The CDR3 DNA reads as TGTGCCATCGGCCAGGGGACTAATACGCAGTATTTT. This gives the protein CAIGQGTNTQYF.